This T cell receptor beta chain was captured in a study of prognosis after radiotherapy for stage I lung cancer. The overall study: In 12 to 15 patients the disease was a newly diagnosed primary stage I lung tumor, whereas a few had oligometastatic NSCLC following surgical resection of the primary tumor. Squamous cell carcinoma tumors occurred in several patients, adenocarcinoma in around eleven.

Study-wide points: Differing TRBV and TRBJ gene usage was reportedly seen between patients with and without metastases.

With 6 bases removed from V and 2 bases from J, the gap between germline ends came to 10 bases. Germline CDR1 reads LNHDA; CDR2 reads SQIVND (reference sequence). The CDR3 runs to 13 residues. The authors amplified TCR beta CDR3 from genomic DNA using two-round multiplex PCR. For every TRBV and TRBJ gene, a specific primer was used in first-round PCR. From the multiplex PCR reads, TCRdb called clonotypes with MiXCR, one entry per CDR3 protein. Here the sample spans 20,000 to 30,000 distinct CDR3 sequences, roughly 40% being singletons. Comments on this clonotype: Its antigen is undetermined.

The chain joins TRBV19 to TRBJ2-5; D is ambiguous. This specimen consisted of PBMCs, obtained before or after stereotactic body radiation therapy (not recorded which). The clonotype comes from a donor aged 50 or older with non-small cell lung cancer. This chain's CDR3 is CASRLLIQETQYF. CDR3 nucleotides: TGTGCCAGTAGACTTCTAATACAAGAGACCCAGTACTTC.